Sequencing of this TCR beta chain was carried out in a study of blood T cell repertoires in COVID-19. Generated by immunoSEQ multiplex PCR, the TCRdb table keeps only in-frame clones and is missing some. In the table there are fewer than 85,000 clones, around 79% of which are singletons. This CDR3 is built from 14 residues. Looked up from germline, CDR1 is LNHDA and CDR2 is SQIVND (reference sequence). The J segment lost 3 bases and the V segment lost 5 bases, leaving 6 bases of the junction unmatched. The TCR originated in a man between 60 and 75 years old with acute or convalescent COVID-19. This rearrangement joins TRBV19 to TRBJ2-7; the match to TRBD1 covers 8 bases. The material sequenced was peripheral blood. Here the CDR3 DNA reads TGTGCCAGTAGTCCGATACAGGGGGGCTACGAGCAGTACTTC. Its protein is CASSPIQGGYEQYF.